This T cell receptor (beta chain) was found in a study of beta chain features in type 1 diabetes. After removal of 3 bases from V and 5 bases from J, the junction contained 13 bases not matched to a gene. This CDR3 comprises 15 residues. Germline lookup yields CDR1 SQVTM and CDR2 ANQGSEA. As every portion of the isolated RNA was reverse transcribed, the sequencing read expressed TCRB transcripts. Sequencing was performed with immunoSEQ multiplex PCR; in TCRdb, only in-frame clones are kept and a portion is missing. The table includes fewer than 550,000 clones, approximately 10% detected once. This clone showed up just a few times. Over 95% purity was reached by all sorted populations.

This rearrangement joins TRBV29-1 to TRBJ2-7; 7 nucleotides match TRBD1. The sequence was obtained from a woman aged 18 to 35 in good health. Sequenced input: naive CD4+ T cells from blood. The CDR3 loop is CSVEELGGRVDEQYF. The CDR3 region has the DNA TGCAGCGTTGAGGAGTTAGGGGGCAGGGTGGACGAGCAGTACTTC.